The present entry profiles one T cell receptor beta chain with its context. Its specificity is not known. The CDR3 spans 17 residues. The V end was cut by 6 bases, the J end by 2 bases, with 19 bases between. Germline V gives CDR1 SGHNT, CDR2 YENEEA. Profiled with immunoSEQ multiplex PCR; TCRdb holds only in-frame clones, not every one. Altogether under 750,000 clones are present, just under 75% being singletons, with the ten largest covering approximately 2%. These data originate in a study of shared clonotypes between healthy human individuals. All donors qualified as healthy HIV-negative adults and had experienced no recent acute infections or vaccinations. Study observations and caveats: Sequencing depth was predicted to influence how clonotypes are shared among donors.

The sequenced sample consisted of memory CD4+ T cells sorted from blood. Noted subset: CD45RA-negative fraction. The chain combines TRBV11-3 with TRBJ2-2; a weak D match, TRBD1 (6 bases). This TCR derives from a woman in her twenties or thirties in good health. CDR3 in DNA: TGTGCCAGCAGTTTAAGGACAGCCCGCTTAAACACCGGGGAGCTGTTTTTT. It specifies CASSLRTARLNTGELFF.